The 26 T cell receptor beta chains given below trace back to one sample, sequenced in a study of beta chain features in type 1 diabetes. Broader study findings: Moderate yet significant TCRB CDR3 shortening was seen in Type 1 diabetes patients in all four CD4+ subsets.

The authors reverse transcribed all of the isolated RNA, so sequencing captured expressed TCRB transcripts. The method was immunoSEQ multiplex PCR; TCRdb's version includes in-frame clones alone and lacks a portion of them. The sample lists around 650,000 clones, around 12% occurring once. Which antigens these TCRs recognize remains unknown. Sequencing was performed on naive CD4+ T cells from blood. The receptors derive from a man aged 25 to 45 with type 1 diabetes.

This clone was found a few times. CDR3 loop: CASRPEAYSYEQYF. The CDR3 DNA reads as TGTGCCAGCAGACCAGAGGCCTACTCCTACGAGCAGTACTTC. The genes are TRBV6-6 and TRBJ2-7; D is undetermined. V lost 6 bases to trimming and J lost 0 bases, with 12 bases between them. The V gene's germline CDR1 is MNHNY and CDR2 SVGAGI (reference sequence). CDR3 length: 14 amino acids.

The table lists this clone with a few counts. V and J are TRBV6-1 and TRBJ1-2, with 8 bases matching TRBD1. CDR1 and CDR2 from the germline V gene are MNHNS and SASEGT. There are 12 residues in the CDR3. V was clipped by 6 bases and J by 6 bases; unmatched bases: 3. The CDR3 DNA reads TGTGCCAGCAGGGACAGGGTTAATGGCTACACCTTC. Translated, it gives CASRDRVNGYTF.

This clone was picked up a small number of times. The CDR3 DNA follows: TGTGCCAGCTCACCACTGGGACAAGGGAACACTGAAGCTTTCTTT. It specifies CASSPLGQGNTEAFF. V usage is TRBV18 and J usage is TRBJ1-1, with D possibly matching TRBD1 (6 bases). The V end lost 1 base, the J end lost 1 base, and 10 bases lay between the germline ends. The V gene's germline CDR1 is KGHSH and CDR2 LQKENI. This CDR3 is 15 amino acids long.

This chain uses TRBV5-1 with TRBJ2-7; D is unclear. The germline V gene encodes CDR1 SGHRS and CDR2 YFSETQ. The CDR3 is 15 residues long. Trimming stripped 4 bases from V and 2 bases from J, with 16 bases between. The CDR3 DNA follows: TGCGCCAGCAGCCCACCCGCCGTTGGCCCCTACGAGCAGTACTTC. Translated, it gives CASSPPAVGPYEQYF.

The chain recombines TRBV14 with TRBJ2-1; D is undetermined. CDR1 is SGHDN and CDR2 is FVKESK in the germline V gene. The CDR3 sequence is 14 residues long. V dropped 1 base and J dropped 9 bases, with 13 bases sitting between them. CDR3 region: CASSQVGSPIEQFF. The CDR3 DNA sequence: TGTGCCAGCAGCCAAGTGGGGTCCCCCATTGAGCAGTTCTTC.

This clone was observed a few times. The chain couples TRBV29-1 to TRBJ2-4; D not certain. In germline, CDR1 is SQVTM, CDR2 ANQGSEA. Trimming pared 7 bases from V and 0 bases from J, leaving 16 bases between. This CDR3 contains 15 residues. CDR3 region: CSAERPILAKNIQYF. CDR3 sequence (DNA): TGCAGCGCCGAACGGCCCATACTAGCCAAAAACATTCAGTACTTC.

V usage is TRBV28 and J usage is TRBJ2-1; 7 positions match TRBD1. The junction had 10 bases not matched to a gene; V was cut back by 5 bases and J by 12 bases. The CDR3 covers 13 residues. Germline-derived CDR1 and CDR2 are MDHEN and SYDVKM. CDR3 in DNA: TGTGCCAGCAGTCCGCTGACAGGGACAAGGCAGTTCTTC. It yields the protein CASSPLTGTRQFF.

This clone was detected only a few times. The J gene is TRBJ2-1, the V gene TRBV4-3, with D maybe TRBD1 (6 bases). V gave up 2 bases and J gave up 2 bases, with 10 bases separating them. CDR1 and CDR2 from the germline V gene are LGHNA and YSLEER. CDR3 length: 15 residues. The CDR3 sequence is CASSQLTGTYNEQFF. The CDR3 DNA follows: TGCGCCAGCAGCCAACTTACAGGGACCTACAATGAGCAGTTCTTC.

This clone was seen a few times. This chain joins TRBV19 and TRBJ2-2; 8 bases line up with TRBD1. The CDR3 has 17 residues. V was clipped by 3 bases and J by 0 bases; unmatched bases: 6. CDR1 is LNHDA and CDR2 is SQIVND in the germline V gene (reference sequence). CDR3 sequence reads: CASSMGQALSNTGELFF. As DNA, the CDR3 is TGTGCCAGTAGTATGGGACAGGCGTTATCGAACACCGGGGAGCTGTTTTTT. Supplemented by reference TRBV19 and TRBJ2-2, the full variable domain reads DGGITQSPKYLFRKEGQNVTLSCEQNLNHDAMYWYRQDPGQGLRLIYYSQIVNDFQKGDIAEGYSVSREKKESFPLTVTSAQKNPTAFYLCASSMGQALSNTGELFFGEGSRLTVL.

This clone was observed a few times. The CDR3 is CASSSGRIGTDTQYF. As DNA, the CDR3 is TGTGCCAGCAGCTCCGGACGGATAGGCACAGATACGCAGTATTTT. The chain recombines TRBV7-9 with TRBJ2-3, with D hard to call. This CDR3 spans 15 amino acids. The germline V gene has CDR1 SEHNR and CDR2 FQNEAQ (reference sequence). With 4 bases removed from V and 1 base from J, the gap between germline ends came to 12 bases.

V gene TRBV6-5 combines with J gene TRBJ1-2, with D possibly TRBD1 on 5 matching bases. This CDR3 has 12 amino acids. The V end was cut by 4 bases, the J end by 8 bases, with 11 bases between. Germline CDR1 reads MNHEY; CDR2 reads SVGAGI. The CDR3 DNA reads TGTGCCAGCAGTTCGGGGGGAAGGGGCTACACCTTC. Amino acids: CASSSGGRGYTF.

Remarks on this clone: The junction differs from germline at one of its ends, possibly a read error. The chain joins TRBV28 to TRBJ1-5, with D possibly being TRBD1 (6 bases). Germline V lookup: CDR1 MDHEN, CDR2 SYDVKM. The CDR3 is 12 residues long. The CDR3 nucleotides read TGTGCCAGCAGTCCAAGACAGGCCGGGGGGAATTTT. It yields the protein CASSPRQAGGNF. The whole variable domain, filled in from reference TRBV28 and TRBJ1-5, reads DVKVTQSSRYLVKRTGEKVFLECVQDMDHENMFWYRQDPGLGLRLIYFSYDVKMKEKGDIPEGYSVSREKKERFSLILESASTNQTSMYLCASSPRQAGGNFGDGTRLSIL.

This clone appeared a few times. This chain uses TRBV7-2 with TRBJ2-6; TRBD1 agrees at 7 bases. This CDR3 is built from 14 residues. The V gene end was trimmed by 3 bases and the J gene end by 8 bases; junction bases not matched to a gene: 4. Looked up from germline, CDR1 is SGHTA and CDR2 is FQGNSA. The CDR3 sequence is CASSFRQGTNVLTF. DNA of the CDR3: TGTGCCAGCAGCTTTCGACAGGGAACCAACGTCCTGACTTTC.

This clone has a handful of counts. The V call is TRBV7-2, the J call TRBJ2-3; D not certain. V was cut by 5 bases and J by 4 bases, with 10 bases left in between. The CDR3 covers 13 residues. CDR1 and CDR2 (germline): SGHTA, FQGNSA. CDR3 residues: CASSEAPPDTQYF. Here the CDR3 DNA reads TGTGCCAGCAGCGAAGCTCCCCCAGATACGCAGTATTTT.

The chain carries TRBV11-2 and TRBJ1-1; possible D gene TRBD1, 5 bases. V shed 4 bases and J shed 7 bases, with 13 bases lying between them. This CDR3 has 13 amino acids. Germline values: CDR1 SGHAT, CDR2 FQNNGV. The CDR3 region is CASSSPRDREAFF. The CDR3 DNA follows: TGTGCCAGCAGCTCCCCCCGGGACCGTGAAGCTTTCTTT.

The chain's CDR3 is CASSLTGANSGANVLTF. As DNA, the CDR3 is TGTGCCAGCAGCCTCACAGGGGCGAACTCTGGGGCCAACGTCCTGACTTTC. The chain employs TRBV7-2 and TRBJ2-6; 7 nucleotides agree with TRBD1. The length of the CDR3 is 17 residues. The V segment lost 5 bases and the J segment 0 bases; nucleotides outside the gene matches: 7. CDR1 and CDR2 from the germline V gene are SGHTA and FQGNSA.

This clone was seen a few times. The chain employs TRBV6-6 and TRBJ1-6; a possible D gene is TRBD1 (5 bases). Looked up from germline, CDR1 is MNHNY and CDR2 is SVGAGI (reference sequence). V was shortened by 9 bases and J by 3 bases, with 12 bases between the two germline ends. The CDR3 sequence is 14 residues long. The CDR3 region is CASGLGLYNSPLHF. The DNA of the CDR3 is TGTGCCAGTGGGCTGGGACTCTATAATTCACCCCTCCACTTT.

The CDR3 nucleotides are TGCGCCAGCAGCCAAAACCCTAGCGGGGGGGAGGAGACCCAGTACTTC. Amino acid sequence: CASSQNPSGGEETQYF. The chain has TRBV4-1 and TRBJ2-5, with 12 positions matching TRBD2. Germline V gene sequence: CDR1 MGHRA, CDR2 YSYEKL. The CDR3 is 16 residues long. With V trimmed by 2 bases and J by 5 bases, 6 bases remained unmatched.

V usage is TRBV5-1 and J usage is TRBJ1-1, with a tentative D call TRBD1 (6 bases). In germline, CDR1 is SGHRS, CDR2 YFSETQ. V shed 4 bases and J shed 5 bases, with 12 bases lying between them. The CDR3 is 13 residues long. CDR3: CASSAQGRTEAFF. DNA of the CDR3: TGCGCCAGCAGCGCACAGGGAAGGACTGAAGCTTTCTTT.

In this sample, this clone turned up a few times. The V call is TRBV18, the J call TRBJ2-2, with D unresolved. This CDR3 has 12 amino acids. Germline CDR1 is KGHSH and CDR2 is LQKENI. Trimming shortened V by 4 bases and J by 1 base, and 1 base separated the two germline ends. The CDR3 coding sequence is TGTGCCAGCTCACTGAACACCGGGGAGCTGTTTTTT. It codes for CASSLNTGELFF.

This clone has just a few counts. The V and J genes are TRBV5-1 and TRBJ2-1; 9 bases fit TRBD2. V lost 2 bases and J lost 7; bases outside the gene matches: 7. Germline CDR1 SGHRS, CDR2 YFSETQ. The CDR3 is made up of 15 amino acids. CDR3 in amino acids: CASSLLGLAVNEQFF. CDR3 bases: TGCGCCAGCAGCTTACTGGGACTAGCAGTGAATGAGCAGTTCTTC. The full variable domain, rest sourced from reference TRBV5-1 and TRBJ2-1, is KAGVTQTPRYLIKTRGQQVTLSCSPISGHRSVSWYQQTPGQGLQFLFEYFSETQRNKGNFPGRFSGRQFSNSRSEMNVSTLELGDSALYLCASSLLGLAVNEQFFGPGTRLTVL.

In its sample, this clone was seen a few times. The rearrangement uses TRBV5-4 and TRBJ1-6; D perhaps matches TRBD1 (5 bases). The CDR3 runs 14 residues. The germline V gene has CDR1 SGHNT and CDR2 YYREEE (reference sequence). Trimming cost V 4 bases and J 8 bases, with 13 bases left between them. Here the CDR3 DNA reads TGTGCCAGCAGCCAAACTTGGGGGGATTCACCCCTCCACTTT. Translating gives CASSQTWGDSPLHF.

The chain couples TRBV30 to TRBJ1-2; D is unresolved. V lost 6 bases to trimming and J lost 5 bases, with 7 bases between them. Per the germline V gene, CDR1 is GTSNPN and CDR2 is SVGIG (reference sequence). The CDR3 length is 10 residues. CDR3 sequence reads: CACSRYGYTF. CDR3 nucleotides: TGTGCCTGCAGCAGATATGGCTACACCTTC.

The genes are TRBV7-2 and TRBJ2-2; 9 bases line up with TRBD1. Germline V lookup: CDR1 SGHTA, CDR2 FQGNSA. The V gene end was trimmed by 5 bases and the J gene end by 0 bases; junction bases not matched to a gene: 10. The CDR3 covers 18 residues. DNA for the CDR3: TGTGCCAGCAGCCGGTTACGACAGGGGGAGGCGAACACCGGGGAGCTGTTTTTT. This sequence encodes CASSRLRQGEANTGELFF.

The CDR3 bases are TGCAGTGCTAGAGGAAGTGAAAAACTGTTTTTT. Translating gives CSARGSEKLFF. The rearrangement links TRBV20-1 to TRBJ1-4; D ambiguous. The CDR3 runs 11 residues. Germline V gene data show CDR1 as DFQATT and CDR2 as SNEGSKA (reference sequence). V gave up 1 base and J gave up 7 bases, with 4 bases separating them.

This clone showed up just a few times. The rearrangement joins TRBV29-1 to TRBJ2-3, with 12 bases identical to TRBD2. Germline loops: CDR1 SQVTM, CDR2 ANQGSEA. V lost 6 bases and J lost 5; bases outside the gene matches: 6. This CDR3 has 14 amino acids. The CDR3, as DNA: TGCAGCGTCGCTAGCGGGGGGGCCCAAGATACGCAGTATTTT. Translating it yields CSVASGGAQDTQYF.